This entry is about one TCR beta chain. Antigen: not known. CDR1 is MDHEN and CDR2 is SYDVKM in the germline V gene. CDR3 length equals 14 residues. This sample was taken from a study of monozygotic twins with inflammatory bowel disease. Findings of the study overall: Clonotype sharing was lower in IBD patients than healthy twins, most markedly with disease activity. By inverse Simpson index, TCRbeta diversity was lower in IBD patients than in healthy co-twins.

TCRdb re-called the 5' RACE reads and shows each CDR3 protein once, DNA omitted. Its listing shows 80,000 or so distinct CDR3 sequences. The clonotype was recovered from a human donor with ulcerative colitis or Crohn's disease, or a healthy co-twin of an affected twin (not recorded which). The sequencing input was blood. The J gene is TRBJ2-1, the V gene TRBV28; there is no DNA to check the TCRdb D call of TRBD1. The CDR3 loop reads CASTPTGVYNEQFF.